The rows below give T cell receptor beta chains drawn from one sample of a study of blood T cell repertoires in COVID-19. Method: immunoSEQ multiplex PCR; TCRdb's copy keeps in-frame clones and lacks some. Here the sample spans 200,000 to 300,000 clones, approximately 82% being singletons. Sequenced: peripheral blood. All receptors come from a young woman with acute or convalescent COVID-19. Each CDR3 is given with its conserved first and last residue. A D gene is named only where the DNA matches it firmly. Clone size is stated in some rows and not others, as once, few, many or a class when expanded.

j_gene | abundance | v_gene | len | d_gene | CDR3nt | CDR3aa
TRBJ2-1 | once | TRBV7-2 | 16 | TRBD2 | TGTGCCAGCAGCCCCCGGAGCGGGAGTACCTACAATGAGCAGTTCTTC | CASSPRSGSTYNEQFF
TRBJ1-5 | NA | TRBV18 | 13 | NA | TGTGCCAGCTCGGGGGGACTAGATCAGCCCCAGCATTTT | CASSGGLDQPQHF
TRBJ1-5 | NA | TRBV5-8 | 17 | NA | TGTGCCAGCAGCCAGAACCGGGGGGCCGGGGGCAATCAGCCCCAGCATTTT | CASSQNRGAGGNQPQHF
TRBJ2-2 | NA | TRBV29-1 | 13 | NA | TGCAGCGTTGAAATCAGGGAGGCCGGGGAGCTGTTTTTT | CSVEIREAGELFF
TRBJ1-5 | NA | TRBV29-1 | 13 | TRBD1 | TGCAGCGTTGACAGGGGGAACGGTCAGCCCCAGCATTTT | CSVDRGNGQPQHF
TRBJ1-2 | once | TRBV6-5 | 15 | TRBD1 | TGTGCCAGCAGTTATCATCATGAGGGGGCAAATGGCTACACCTTC | CASSYHHEGANGYTF
TRBJ1-1 | NA | TRBV30 | 13 | NA | TGTGCCTGGACTGACGGGGTGAACACTGAAGCTTTCTTT | CAWTDGVNTEAFF
TRBJ1-2 | NA | TRBV5-5 | 13 | NA | TGTGCCAGCAGTTTGTACTCCTCTTATGGCTACACCTTC | CASSLYSSYGYTF
TRBJ1-3 | NA | TRBV5-4 | 16 | NA | TGTGCCAGCAGCTCGGACGGGGGGACAAACCCGAACACCATATATTTT | CASSSDGGTNPNTIYF
TRBJ1-1 | NA | TRBV10-3 | 16 | TRBD1 | TGTGCCATCAGTGAGTCGTTGGGGACAGGGAACACTGAAGCTTTCTTT | CAISESLGTGNTEAFF
TRBJ1-2 | NA | TRBV12-3/TRBV12-4 | 13 | TRBD1 | TGTGCCAGCAGACGACAGGGGGGCTATGGCTACACCTTC | CASRRQGGYGYTF
TRBJ1-5 | NA | TRBV21-1 | 14 | NA | TGTGCCAGCAGCCCGGGATATAGCAATCAGCCCCAGCATTTT | CASSPGYSNQPQHF